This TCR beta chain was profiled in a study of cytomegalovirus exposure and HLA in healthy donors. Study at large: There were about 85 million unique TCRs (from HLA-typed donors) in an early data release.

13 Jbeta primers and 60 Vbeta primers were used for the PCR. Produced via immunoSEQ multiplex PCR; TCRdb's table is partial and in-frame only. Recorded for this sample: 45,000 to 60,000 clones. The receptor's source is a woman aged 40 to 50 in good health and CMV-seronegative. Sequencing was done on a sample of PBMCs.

DNA for the CDR3: TGTGCCAGCAGTTACTCGGGGGGGGATAATTCACCCCTCCACTTT. Translated, it gives CASSYSGGDNSPLHF. The chain joins TRBV6-5 to TRBJ1-6; TRBD1 might be the D (5 bases). The CDR3 spans 15 residues. Germline V gene sequence: CDR1 MNHEY, CDR2 SVGAGI. Trimming removed 0 bases from V and 5 bases from J, with 8 bases in between.